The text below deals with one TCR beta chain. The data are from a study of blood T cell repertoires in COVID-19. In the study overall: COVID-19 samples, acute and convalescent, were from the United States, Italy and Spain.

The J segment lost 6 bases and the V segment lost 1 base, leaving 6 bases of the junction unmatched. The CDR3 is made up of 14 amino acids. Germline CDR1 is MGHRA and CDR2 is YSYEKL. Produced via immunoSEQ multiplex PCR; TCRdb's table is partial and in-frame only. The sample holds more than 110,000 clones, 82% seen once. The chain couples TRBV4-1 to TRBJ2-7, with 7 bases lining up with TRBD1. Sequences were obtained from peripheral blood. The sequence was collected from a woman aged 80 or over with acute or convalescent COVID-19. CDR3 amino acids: CASSQGQGLGEQYF. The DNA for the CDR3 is TGCGCCAGCAGCCAAGGACAGGGCCTCGGCGAGCAGTACTTC.